The 2 T cell receptor beta chains below were found in one sample sequenced in a study of blood T cell repertoires in COVID-19. Method: immunoSEQ multiplex PCR; TCRdb's copy keeps in-frame clones and lacks some. The sample yields 300,000 to 350,000 clones, around 92% seen once. The sequenced material came from PBMCs or T cells enriched from blood (not recorded which). The receptors originated from a woman aged 25-40 years who had recovered from COVID-19.

The genes are TRBV28 and TRBJ1-6, with TRBD1 identical over 8 bases. V lost 6 bases to trimming and J lost 8 bases; unmatched junction nucleotides: 12. Germline lookup yields CDR1 MDHEN and CDR2 SYDVKM. The CDR3 loop spans 16 amino acids. CDR3 nucleotides: TGTGCCAGCAGGACGGGACAGGTCTTTGGGGATTCACCCCTCCACTTT. It translates to CASRTGQVFGDSPLHF.

The chain combines TRBV6-2 or TRBV6-3 with TRBJ1-5; 7 bases are shared with TRBD1. Germline V gene lookup returns CDR1 MNHEY and CDR2 SVGEGT. The CDR3 is 15 residues long. V gave up 6 bases and J gave up 3 bases; unmatched junction bases: 8. This CDR3 reads CASSSRGSANQPQHF. CDR3 nucleotides: TGTGCCAGCAGCTCCAGGGGGTCGGCCAATCAGCCCCAGCATTTT.